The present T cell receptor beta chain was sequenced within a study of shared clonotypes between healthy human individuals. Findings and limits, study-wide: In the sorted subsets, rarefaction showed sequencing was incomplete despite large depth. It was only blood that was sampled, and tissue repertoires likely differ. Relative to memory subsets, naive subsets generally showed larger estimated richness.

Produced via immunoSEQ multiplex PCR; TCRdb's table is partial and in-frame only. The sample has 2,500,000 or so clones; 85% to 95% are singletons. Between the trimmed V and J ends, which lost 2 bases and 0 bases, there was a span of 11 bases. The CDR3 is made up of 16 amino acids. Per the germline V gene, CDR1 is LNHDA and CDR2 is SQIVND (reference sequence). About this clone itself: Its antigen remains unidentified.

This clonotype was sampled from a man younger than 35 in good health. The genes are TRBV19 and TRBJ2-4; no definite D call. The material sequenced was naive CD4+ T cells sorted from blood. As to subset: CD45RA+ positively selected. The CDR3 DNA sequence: TGTGCCAGTAGTATACAAGGTTCTGTAGCCAAAAACATTCAGTACTTC. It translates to CASSIQGSVAKNIQYF. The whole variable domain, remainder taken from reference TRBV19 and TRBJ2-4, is DGGITQSPKYLFRKEGQNVTLSCEQNLNHDAMYWYRQDPGQGLRLIYYSQIVNDFQKGDIAEGYSVSREKKESFPLTVTSAQKNPTAFYLCASSIQGSVAKNIQYFGAGTRLSVL.